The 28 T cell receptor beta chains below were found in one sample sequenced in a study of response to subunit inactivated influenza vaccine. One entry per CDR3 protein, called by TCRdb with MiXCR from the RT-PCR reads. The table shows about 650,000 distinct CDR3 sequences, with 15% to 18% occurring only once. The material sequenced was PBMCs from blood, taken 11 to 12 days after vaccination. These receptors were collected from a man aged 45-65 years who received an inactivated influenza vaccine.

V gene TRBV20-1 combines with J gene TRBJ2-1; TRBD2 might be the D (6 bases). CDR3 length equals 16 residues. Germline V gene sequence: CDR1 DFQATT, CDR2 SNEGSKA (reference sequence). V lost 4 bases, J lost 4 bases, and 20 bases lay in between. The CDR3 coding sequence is TGCAGTGCTACTCTAAGGGCGGGGAGTAGATACAATGAGCAGTTCTTC. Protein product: CSATLRAGSRYNEQFF.

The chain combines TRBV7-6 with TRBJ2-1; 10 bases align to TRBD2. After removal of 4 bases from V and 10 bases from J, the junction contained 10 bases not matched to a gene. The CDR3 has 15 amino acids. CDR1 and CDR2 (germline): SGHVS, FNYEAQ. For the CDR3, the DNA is TGTGCCAGCAGCTCAGGCCCTAGCGGGAGAAACGAGCAGTTCTTC. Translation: CASSSGPSGRNEQFF.

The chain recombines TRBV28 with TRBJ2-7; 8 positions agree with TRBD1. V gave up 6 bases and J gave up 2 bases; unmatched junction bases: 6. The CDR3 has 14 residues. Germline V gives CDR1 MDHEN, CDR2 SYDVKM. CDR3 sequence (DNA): TGTGCCAGCAGCGATCGGGACAGGCCCTACGAGCAGTACTTC. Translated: CASSDRDRPYEQYF.

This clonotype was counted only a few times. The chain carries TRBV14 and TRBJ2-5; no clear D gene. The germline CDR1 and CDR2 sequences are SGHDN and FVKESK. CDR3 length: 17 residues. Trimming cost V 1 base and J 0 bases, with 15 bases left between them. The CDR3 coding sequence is TGTGCCAGCAGCCAAGGTTGGAACCCGGAATACCAAGAGACCCAGTACTTC. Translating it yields CASSQGWNPEYQETQYF.

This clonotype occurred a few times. In DNA form, the CDR3 reads TGTGCCAGCAGCATCGTCTACGAGCAGTACTTC. Its protein product is CASSIVYEQYF. The genes are TRBV5-8 and TRBJ2-7; no reliable D call. CDR3 length: 11 amino acids. Trimming removed 4 bases from V and 3 bases from J, with 5 bases in between. Germline loops: CDR1 SGHTS, CDR2 YDEGEE.

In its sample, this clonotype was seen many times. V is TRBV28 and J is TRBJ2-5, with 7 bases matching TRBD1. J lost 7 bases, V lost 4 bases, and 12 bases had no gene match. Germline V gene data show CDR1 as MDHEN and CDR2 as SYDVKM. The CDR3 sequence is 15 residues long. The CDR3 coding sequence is TGTGCCAGCAGTTCAAATCAGGGGGTCAAGGTGACCCAGTACTTC. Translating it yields CASSSNQGVKVTQYF.

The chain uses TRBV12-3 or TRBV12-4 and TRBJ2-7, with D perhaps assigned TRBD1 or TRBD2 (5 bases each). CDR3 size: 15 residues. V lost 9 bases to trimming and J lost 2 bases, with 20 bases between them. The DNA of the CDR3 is TGTGCCAGAGGACAACCGGGAATCCTGACCTACGAGCAGTACTTC. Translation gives CARGQPGILTYEQYF.

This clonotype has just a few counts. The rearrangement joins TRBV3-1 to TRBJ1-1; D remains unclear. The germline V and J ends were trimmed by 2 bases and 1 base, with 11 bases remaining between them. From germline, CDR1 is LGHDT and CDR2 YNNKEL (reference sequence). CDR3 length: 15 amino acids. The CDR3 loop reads CASSQSAGRNTEAFF. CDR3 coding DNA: TGTGCCAGCAGCCAATCGGCCGGACGGAACACTGAAGCTTTCTTT.

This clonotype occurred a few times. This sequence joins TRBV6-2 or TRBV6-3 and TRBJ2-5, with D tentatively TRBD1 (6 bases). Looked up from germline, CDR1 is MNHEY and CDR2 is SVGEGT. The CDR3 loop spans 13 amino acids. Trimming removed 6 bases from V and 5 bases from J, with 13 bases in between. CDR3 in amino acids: CASRLTGLETQYF. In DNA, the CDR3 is TGTGCCAGCAGACTAACAGGGTTGGAGACCCAGTACTTC.

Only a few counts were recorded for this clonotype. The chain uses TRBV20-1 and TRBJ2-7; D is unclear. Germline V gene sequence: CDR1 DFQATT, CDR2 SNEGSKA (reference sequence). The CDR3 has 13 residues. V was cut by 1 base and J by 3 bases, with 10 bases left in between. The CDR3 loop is CSARGLFSYEQYF. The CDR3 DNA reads TGCAGTGCTAGAGGACTTTTCAGCTACGAGCAGTACTTC.

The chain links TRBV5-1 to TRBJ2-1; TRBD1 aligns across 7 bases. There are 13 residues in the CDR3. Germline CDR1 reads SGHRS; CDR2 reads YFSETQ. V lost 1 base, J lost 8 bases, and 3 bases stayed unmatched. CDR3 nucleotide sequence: TGCGCCAGCAGCTTGACAGGGGATGATGAGCAGTTCTTC. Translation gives CASSLTGDDEQFF.

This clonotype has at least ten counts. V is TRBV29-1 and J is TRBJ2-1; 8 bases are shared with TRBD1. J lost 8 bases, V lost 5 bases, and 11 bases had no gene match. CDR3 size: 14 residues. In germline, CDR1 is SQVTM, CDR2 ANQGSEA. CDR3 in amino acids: CSVQRTGSTDEQFF. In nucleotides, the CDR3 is TGCAGCGTTCAGCGGACAGGGAGTACGGATGAGCAGTTCTTC.

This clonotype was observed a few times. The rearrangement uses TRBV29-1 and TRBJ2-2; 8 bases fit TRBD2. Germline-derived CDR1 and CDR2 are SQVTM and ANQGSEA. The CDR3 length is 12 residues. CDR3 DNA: TGCACCGGGGGGGGGAACACCGGGGAGCTGTTTTTT. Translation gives CTGGGNTGELFF.

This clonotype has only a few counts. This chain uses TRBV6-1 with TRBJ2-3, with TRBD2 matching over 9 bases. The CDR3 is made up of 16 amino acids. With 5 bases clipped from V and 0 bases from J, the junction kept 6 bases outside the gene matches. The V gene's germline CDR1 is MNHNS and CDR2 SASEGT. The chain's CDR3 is CASSPSTSGSTDTQYF. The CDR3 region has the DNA TGTGCCAGCAGTCCATCGACTAGCGGAAGCACAGATACGCAGTATTTT.

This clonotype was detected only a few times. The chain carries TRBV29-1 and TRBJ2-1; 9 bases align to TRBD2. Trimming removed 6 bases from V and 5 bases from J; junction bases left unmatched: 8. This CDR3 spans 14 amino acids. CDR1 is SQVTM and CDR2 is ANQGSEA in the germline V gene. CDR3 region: CSVRAGGLNNEQFF. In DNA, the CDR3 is TGCAGCGTCCGAGCGGGGGGATTAAACAATGAGCAGTTCTTC.

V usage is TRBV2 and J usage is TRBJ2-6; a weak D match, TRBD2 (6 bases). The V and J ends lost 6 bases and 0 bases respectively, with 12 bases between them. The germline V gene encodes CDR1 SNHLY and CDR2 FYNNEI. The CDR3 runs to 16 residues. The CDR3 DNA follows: TGTGCCAGCAGCGCGGGGTTCAGCTCTGGGGCCAACGTCCTGACTTTC. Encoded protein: CASSAGFSSGANVLTF.

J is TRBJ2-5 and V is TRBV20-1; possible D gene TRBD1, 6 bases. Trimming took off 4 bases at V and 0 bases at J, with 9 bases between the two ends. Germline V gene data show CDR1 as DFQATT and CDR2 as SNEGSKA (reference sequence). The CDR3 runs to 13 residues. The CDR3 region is CSATGQHQETQYF. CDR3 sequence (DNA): TGCAGTGCTACCGGACAGCACCAAGAGACCCAGTACTTC.

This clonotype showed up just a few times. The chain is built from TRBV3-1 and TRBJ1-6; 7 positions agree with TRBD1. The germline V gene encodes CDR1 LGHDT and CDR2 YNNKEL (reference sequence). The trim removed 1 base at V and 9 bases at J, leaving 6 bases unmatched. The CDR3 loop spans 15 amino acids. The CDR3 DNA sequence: TGTGCCAGCAGCCAAGTCGACAGGGCCAGTTCACCCCTCCACTTT. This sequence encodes CASSQVDRASSPLHF.

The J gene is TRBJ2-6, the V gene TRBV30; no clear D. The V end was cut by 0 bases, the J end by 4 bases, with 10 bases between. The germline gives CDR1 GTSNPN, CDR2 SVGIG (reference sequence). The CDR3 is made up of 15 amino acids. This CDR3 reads CAWSVWVGGANVLTF. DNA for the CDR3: TGTGCCTGGAGTGTATGGGTGGGGGGGGCCAACGTCCTGACTTTC.

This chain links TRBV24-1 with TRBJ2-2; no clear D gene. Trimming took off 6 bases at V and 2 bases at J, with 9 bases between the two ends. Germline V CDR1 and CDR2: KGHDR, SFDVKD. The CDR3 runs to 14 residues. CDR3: CATSSGFNTGELFF. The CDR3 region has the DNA TGTGCCACCAGTTCAGGTTTTAACACCGGGGAGCTGTTTTTT.

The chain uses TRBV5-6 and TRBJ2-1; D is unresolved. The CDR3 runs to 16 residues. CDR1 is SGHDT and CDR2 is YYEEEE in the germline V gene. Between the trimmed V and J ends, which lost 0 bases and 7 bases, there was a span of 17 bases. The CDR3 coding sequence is TGTGCCAGCAGCTTGGCTCGGGTTTTCTACGGGAATGAGCAGTTCTTC. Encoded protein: CASSLARVFYGNEQFF.

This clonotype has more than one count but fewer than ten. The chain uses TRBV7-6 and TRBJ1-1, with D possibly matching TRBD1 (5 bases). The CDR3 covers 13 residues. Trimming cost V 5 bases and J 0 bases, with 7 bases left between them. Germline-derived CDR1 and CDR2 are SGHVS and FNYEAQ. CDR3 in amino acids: CASSKTVNTEAFF. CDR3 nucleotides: TGTGCCAGCAGCAAGACAGTGAACACTGAAGCTTTCTTT.

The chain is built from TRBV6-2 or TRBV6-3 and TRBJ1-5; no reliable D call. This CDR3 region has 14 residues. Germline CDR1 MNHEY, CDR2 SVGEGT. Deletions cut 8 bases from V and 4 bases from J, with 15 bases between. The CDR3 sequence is CASQVTIGNQPQHF. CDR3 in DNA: TGTGCCAGCCAAGTTACGATCGGGAATCAGCCCCAGCATTTT.

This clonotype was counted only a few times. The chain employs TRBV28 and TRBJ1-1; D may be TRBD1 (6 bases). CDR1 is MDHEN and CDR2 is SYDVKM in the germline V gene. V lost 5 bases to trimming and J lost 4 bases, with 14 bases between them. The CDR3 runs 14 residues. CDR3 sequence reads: CASSAYREGTEAFF. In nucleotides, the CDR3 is TGTGCCAGCAGTGCCTACAGGGAGGGCACTGAAGCTTTCTTT. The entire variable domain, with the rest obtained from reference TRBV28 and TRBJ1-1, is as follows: DVKVTQSSRYLVKRTGEKVFLECVQDMDHENMFWYRQDPGLGLRLIYFSYDVKMKEKGDIPEGYSVSREKKERFSLILESASTNQTSMYLCASSAYREGTEAFFGQGTRLTVV.

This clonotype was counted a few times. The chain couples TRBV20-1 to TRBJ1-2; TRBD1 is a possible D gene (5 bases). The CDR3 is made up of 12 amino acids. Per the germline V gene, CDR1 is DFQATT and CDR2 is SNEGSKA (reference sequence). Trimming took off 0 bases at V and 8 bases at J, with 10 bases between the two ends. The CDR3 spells CSARDLGGGYTF. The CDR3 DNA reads TGCAGTGCTAGAGATCTGGGGGGAGGCTACACCTTC.

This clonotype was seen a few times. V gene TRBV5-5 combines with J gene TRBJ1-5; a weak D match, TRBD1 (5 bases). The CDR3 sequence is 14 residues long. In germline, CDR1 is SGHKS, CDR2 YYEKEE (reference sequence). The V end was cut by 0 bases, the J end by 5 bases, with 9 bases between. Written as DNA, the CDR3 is TGTGCCAGCAGCTTGGCCGGGGGGGATCAGCCCCAGCATTTT. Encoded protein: CASSLAGGDQPQHF.

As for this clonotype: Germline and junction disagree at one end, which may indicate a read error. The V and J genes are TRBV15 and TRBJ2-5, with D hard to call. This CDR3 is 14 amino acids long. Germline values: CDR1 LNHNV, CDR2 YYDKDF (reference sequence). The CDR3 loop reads CATSRDRLQESQYF. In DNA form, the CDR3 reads TGTGCCACCAGCAGAGATCGGTTACAAGAGTCCCAGTACTTC.

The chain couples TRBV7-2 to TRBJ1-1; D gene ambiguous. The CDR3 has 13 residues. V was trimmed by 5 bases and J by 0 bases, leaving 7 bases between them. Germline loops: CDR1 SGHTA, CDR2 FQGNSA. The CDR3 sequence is CASSRGLNTEAFF. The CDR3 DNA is TGTGCCAGCAGCCGTGGGTTGAACACTGAAGCTTTCTTT. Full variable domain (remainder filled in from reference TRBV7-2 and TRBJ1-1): GAGVSQSPSNKVTEKGKDVELRCDPISGHTALYWYRQSLGQGLEFLIYFQGNSAPDKSGLPSDRFSAERTGGSVSTLTIQRTQQEDSAVYLCASSRGLNTEAFFGQGTRLTVV.